Described below is a single TCR beta chain sequence and its context. The table came from immunoSEQ multiplex PCR; TCRdb's copy has only in-frame clones and leaves some out. The table shows some 99,000 clones, with about 90% occurring only once. This specimen comes from a study of T cell changes during pregnancy in multiple sclerosis. CDR1 MNHNY and CDR2 SVGAGI come from the germline V gene (reference sequence). The CDR3 length is 12 residues. The V gene lost 5 bases and the J gene lost 9 bases, with 13 bases spanning the gap. The chain has TRBV6-6 and TRBJ1-1; no reliable D call. The sequence came from a female donor in good health, enrolled as a control in a pregnancy study. The material was peripheral blood, obtained after pregnancy. The CDR3 region is CASSPSDRKAFF. In nucleotides, the CDR3 is TGTGCCAGCAGTCCCTCAGATCGAAAAGCTTTCTTT.